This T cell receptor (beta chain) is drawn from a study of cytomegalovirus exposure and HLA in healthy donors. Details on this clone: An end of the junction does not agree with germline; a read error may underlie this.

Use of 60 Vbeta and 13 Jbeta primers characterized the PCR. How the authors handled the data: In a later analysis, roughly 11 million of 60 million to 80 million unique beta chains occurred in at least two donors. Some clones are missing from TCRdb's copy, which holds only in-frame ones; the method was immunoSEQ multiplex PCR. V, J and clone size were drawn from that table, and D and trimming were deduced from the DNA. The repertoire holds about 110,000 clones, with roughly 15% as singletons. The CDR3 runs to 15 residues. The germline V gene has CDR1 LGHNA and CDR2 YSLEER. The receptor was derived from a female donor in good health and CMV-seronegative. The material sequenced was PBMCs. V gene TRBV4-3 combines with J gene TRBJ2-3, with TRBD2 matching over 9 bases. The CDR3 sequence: CASSRGLASIDTQYF. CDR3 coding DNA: TGCGCCAGCAGCCGCGGACTAGCGAGCATAGATACGCAGTATTTT.